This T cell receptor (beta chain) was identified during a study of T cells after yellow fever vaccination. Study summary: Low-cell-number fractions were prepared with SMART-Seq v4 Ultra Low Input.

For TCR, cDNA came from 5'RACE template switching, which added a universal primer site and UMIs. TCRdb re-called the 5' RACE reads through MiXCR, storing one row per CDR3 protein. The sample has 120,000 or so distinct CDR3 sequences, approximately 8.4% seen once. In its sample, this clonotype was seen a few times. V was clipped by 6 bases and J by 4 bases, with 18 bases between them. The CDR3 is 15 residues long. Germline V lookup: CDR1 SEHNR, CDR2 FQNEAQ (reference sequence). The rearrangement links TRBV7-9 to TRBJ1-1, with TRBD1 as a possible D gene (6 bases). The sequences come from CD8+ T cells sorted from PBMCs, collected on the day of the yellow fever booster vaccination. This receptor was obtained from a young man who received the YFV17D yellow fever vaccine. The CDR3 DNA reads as TGTGCCAGCAGATTCCGCAGGGGCGGCTCCACTGAAGCTTTCTTT. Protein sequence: CASRFRRGGSTEAFF.